The present entry profiles one T cell receptor beta chain with its context. Its specific antigen is unknown. The sample holds no much larger clone one base away, and base qualities are not on file. The treatment or condition label here, explained by the study, means: in vitro stimulation with specific CMV peptide epitopes to enrich CMV-specific T cells. This entry is derived from a study of T cell repertoires in cytomegalovirus infection (dated by TCRdb to between 2018 and 2021). General notes on the study: Alongside well-studied HLA-B-restricted epitopes, the peptide stimulations were aimed at recently identified HLA-C-restricted CMV epitopes, whose presentation resists viral immunomodulation. Because public TCR beta signatures pointed to carriage of CMV infection together with the matching HLA type, the HLA type of each donor mattered for the analysis. The study at large found these results: Cumulative frequency of public TCR beta family members discriminated carriers of CMV infection plus the relevant HLA type in this cohort and an independent roughly 340-donor cohort. The ex vivo response was dominated by HLA-C-restricted CMV-specific TCR beta clonotypes, which also provided the single most frequent clonotype in two of eight donors.

CDR1 is given as SGHTA and CDR2 as FQGTGA, both from the germline V gene. The V and J ends are trimmed by 5 bases and 9 bases, leaving 14 bases between them. CDR3 length: 13 amino acids, cysteine to phenylalanine. The read is trimmed to its CDR3 DNA, 39 bases read in frame from base 1. TCRdb shows the sequencer as Illumina HiSeq 1500. The raw public data were reprocessed by TCRdb itself: fastp quality trimming at Q25, MiXCR clonotype calling, in-frame beta chains only. Rows are unified per CDR3 protein, each entry keeping the most common DNA and genes. The sample table shows some 200,000 distinct CDR3 sequences, and about 39% are seen once. The ten biggest clones cover around 60% of the sample.

This sequence originates from a human donor in good health (CMV status not recorded). Some clones in this sample may be carry-over from other donors' samples. The chain uses TRBV7-3 and TRBJ2-1, with no D gene named confidently. Sequencing was performed on CD8+ T cells from cultured PBMCs, taken from culture after CMV antigen stimulation. The CDR3 sequence is CASSPAGETEQFF. The DNA reads as follows: TGTGCCAGCAGCCCAGCCGGAGAAACTGAGCAGTTCTTC.